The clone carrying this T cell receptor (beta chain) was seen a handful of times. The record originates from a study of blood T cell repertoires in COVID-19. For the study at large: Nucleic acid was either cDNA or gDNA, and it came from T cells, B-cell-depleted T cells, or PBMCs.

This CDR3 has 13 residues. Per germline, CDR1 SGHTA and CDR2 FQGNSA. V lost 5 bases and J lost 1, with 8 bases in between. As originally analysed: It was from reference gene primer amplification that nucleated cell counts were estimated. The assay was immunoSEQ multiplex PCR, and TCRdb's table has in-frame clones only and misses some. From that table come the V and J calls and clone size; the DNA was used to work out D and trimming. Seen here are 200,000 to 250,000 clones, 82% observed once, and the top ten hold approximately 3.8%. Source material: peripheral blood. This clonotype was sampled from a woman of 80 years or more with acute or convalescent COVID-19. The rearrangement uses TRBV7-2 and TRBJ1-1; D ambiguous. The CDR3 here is CASSPLANTEAFF. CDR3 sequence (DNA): TGTGCCAGCAGCCCCCTGGCGAACACTGAAGCTTTCTTT.